This T cell receptor (beta chain) was documented in a study of identical twins. Whole-study results and caveats: Out-of-frame TCR alpha sharing observed in monozygotic twins exceeded model estimates.

Unique molecular identifiers were present on the cDNA, and a universal primer site came from template switching. TCRdb fed the 5' RACE reads into MiXCR, producing one record per CDR3 protein. The table shows more than 650,000 distinct CDR3 sequences, with around 6% occurring only once. The sample holds many counts of this clonotype. No antigen is known for it. This CDR3 comprises 10 residues. From germline, CDR1 is SGHRS and CDR2 YFSETQ. Trimming removed 7 bases from V and 3 bases from J, with 5 bases in between. V gene TRBV5-1 combines with J gene TRBJ2-7; D gene ambiguous. The sequence came from a man aged 18 to 30 in good health. The sequenced sample consisted of naive T cells sorted from blood. This chain's CDR3 is CASHLYEQYV. The CDR3 coding sequence is TGCGCCAGCCACCTCTACGAGCAGTACGTC.